Below, 21 T cell receptor beta chains from the same sample are listed, as sequenced in a study of shared clonotypes between healthy human individuals. Repertoires were generated with immunoSEQ multiplex PCR, while TCRdb's copy carries only in-frame clones and drops some. The sample includes about 680,000 clones, around 73% of them seen just once. The sample comprised memory CD4+ T cells sorted from blood. Stated subset: CD45RA-negative fraction. Receptors were obtained from a woman between 25 and 40 years old in good health.

The V gene is TRBV6-5, the J gene TRBJ2-1; 7 bases match TRBD1. The CDR3 totals 14 residues. Germline trimming cut 5 bases from V and 5 bases from J; bases unmatched to any gene: 6. The germline gives CDR1 MNHEY, CDR2 SVGAGI. The CDR3 DNA reads as TGTGCCAGCAGTCCTGGGACAGCCGACAATGAGCAGTTCTTC. Protein product: CASSPGTADNEQFF.

The V gene is TRBV7-8, the J gene TRBJ2-7; TRBD2 matches at 13 bases. CDR1 is SGHVS and CDR2 is FQNEAQ in the germline V gene. V lost 4 bases and J lost 5; bases outside the gene matches: 8. The CDR3 has 16 residues. The CDR3 coding sequence is TGTGCCAGCAGCTCGCGCGACGGACTAGCGGGAGACGAGCAGTACTTC. This gives the protein CASSSRDGLAGDEQYF.

The chain uses TRBV29-1 and TRBJ2-7; 7 bases align to TRBD1. Germline values: CDR1 SQVTM, CDR2 ANQGSEA. CDR3 length: 12 amino acids. V was pared by 6 bases and J by 2 bases, with 4 bases of the junction left unmatched. Here the CDR3 reads CSVRDSPYEQYF. The CDR3 bases are TGCAGCGTCCGGGACAGTCCCTACGAGCAGTACTTC.

This clone has a handful of counts. The rearrangement links TRBV11-3 to TRBJ2-3; no definite D call. Germline loops: CDR1 SGHNT, CDR2 YENEEA. The CDR3 has 14 amino acids. Trimming took 3 bases from V and 2 from J, leaving 9 bases between them. The CDR3 spells CASSFGQNTDTQYF. CDR3 in DNA: TGTGCCAGCAGCTTCGGGCAGAACACAGATACGCAGTATTTT.

Concerning this clone: The sample has other DNA sequences that encode this CDR3 too. The chain links TRBV28 to TRBJ2-5, with 7 nucleotides matching TRBD2. Unmatched junction bases numbered 2, after V lost 3 bases and J lost 4 bases. Germline V gene lookup returns CDR1 MDHEN and CDR2 SYDVKM. The CDR3 is 13 residues long. In DNA form, the CDR3 reads TGTGCCAGCAGTTTGGGGGGGGGAGAGACCCAGTACTTC. Translated, it gives CASSLGGGETQYF.

The V call is TRBV5-1, the J call TRBJ2-1; perhaps TRBD1 as D (6 bases). CDR1 and CDR2 from the germline V gene are SGHRS and YFSETQ. The CDR3 is 15 residues long. V shed 4 bases and J shed 0 bases, with 11 bases lying between them. The CDR3 DNA follows: TGCGCCAGCAGCGGGGACACCAGCTCCTACAATGAGCAGTTCTTC. Its translation is CASSGDTSSYNEQFF.

V and J are TRBV2 and TRBJ2-3, with D perhaps matching TRBD1 (5 bases). The CDR3 is 15 amino acids. V was clipped by 7 bases and J by 0 bases, with 14 bases between them. Germline V gene sequence: CDR1 SNHLY, CDR2 FYNNEI. Written as DNA, the CDR3 is TGTGCCAGCATTTCGACAGCCACTAGCACAGATACGCAGTATTTT. It codes for CASISTATSTDTQYF.

The chain has TRBV5-1 and TRBJ2-2; D unresolved. With 0 bases removed from V and 2 bases from J, the gap between germline ends came to 5 bases. The CDR3 has 14 residues. Germline CDR1 is SGHRS and CDR2 is YFSETQ. The CDR3 DNA sequence: TGCGCCAGCAGCTTGGTGATTAACACCGGGGAGCTGTTTTTT. Its translation: CASSLVINTGELFF.

This clone was seen a single time. The genes are TRBV28 and TRBJ1-2; D is perhaps TRBD1 (5 bases). The V gene's germline CDR1 is MDHEN and CDR2 SYDVKM. V lost 8 bases to trimming and J lost 8 bases, with 15 bases between them. The CDR3 has 12 amino acids. The CDR3 coding sequence is TGTGCCAGCTACAAAGGGGTGAGAGGCTACACCTTC. It is translated as CASYKGVRGYTF.

The chain uses TRBV5-8 and TRBJ2-7, with D maybe TRBD1 (5 bases). CDR3 length equals 16 residues. Deletions cut 4 bases from V and 0 bases from J, with 17 bases between. Looked up from germline, CDR1 is SGHTS and CDR2 is YDEGEE. The CDR3 is CASSPNSGRNSYEQYF. The CDR3 bases are TGTGCCAGCAGCCCGAATTCAGGGCGGAACTCCTACGAGCAGTACTTC.

This sequence joins TRBV5-1 and TRBJ2-1, with 10 bases fitting TRBD1. This CDR3 is built from 14 residues. In germline, CDR1 is SGHRS, CDR2 YFSETQ. V shed 4 bases and J 8 bases; nucleotides not matched to a gene: 6. The CDR3: CASSPGQGIDEQFF. The CDR3 DNA sequence: TGCGCCAGCAGCCCGGGACAGGGGATCGATGAGCAGTTCTTC.

The chain combines TRBV19 with TRBJ1-2; D unresolved. CDR1 and CDR2 (germline): LNHDA, SQIVND (reference sequence). V gave up 3 bases and J gave up 7 bases, with 18 bases separating them. This CDR3 contains 15 residues. The CDR3 DNA reads as TGTGCCAGTAGTATGTGGCAGGAGGTAGGTAGTGGCTACACCTTC. It translates to CASSMWQEVGSGYTF. Full variable domain (missing parts from reference TRBV19 and TRBJ1-2): DGGITQSPKYLFRKEGQNVTLSCEQNLNHDAMYWYRQDPGQGLRLIYYSQIVNDFQKGDIAEGYSVSREKKESFPLTVTSAQKNPTAFYLCASSMWQEVGSGYTFGSGTRLTVV.

V is TRBV7-2 and J is TRBJ2-1; no definite D call. Germline CDR1 reads SGHTA; CDR2 reads FQGNSA. V lost 4 bases to trimming and J lost 10 bases, with 14 bases between them. The CDR3 spans 13 residues. The CDR3 is CASSSTPTYEQFF. In nucleotides, the CDR3 is TGTGCCAGCAGCTCAACTCCAACTTACGAGCAGTTCTTC.

The rearrangement joins TRBV7-9 to TRBJ1-2; D is possibly TRBD1 (5 bases). V lost 3 bases and J 7 bases, leaving 9 bases between the germline ends. Germline-derived CDR1 and CDR2 are SEHNR and FQNEAQ (reference sequence). The CDR3 runs 12 residues. The CDR3 here is CASSFLQGGYTF. As DNA, the CDR3 is TGTGCCAGCAGCTTCCTTCAGGGTGGCTACACCTTC.

The rearrangement joins TRBV11-2 to TRBJ1-1, with D uncertain. Germline CDR1 is SGHAT and CDR2 is FQNNGV. CDR3 length: 13 residues. Trimming removed 2 bases from V and 2 bases from J, with 6 bases in between. CDR3 nucleotides: TGTGCCAGCAGCTTAACGCAAAACACTGAAGCTTTCTTT. Protein: CASSLTQNTEAFF.

In this sample, this clone turned up once. The rearrangement uses TRBV2 and TRBJ2-7; 7 nucleotides align to TRBD1. V shed 6 bases and J 1 base; nucleotides not matched to a gene: 6. The CDR3 runs 14 residues. The V gene's germline CDR1 is SNHLY and CDR2 FYNNEI. The CDR3, as DNA: TGTGCCAGCAGGGGACAGTTAGAATCCTACGAGCAGTACTTC. This translates into CASRGQLESYEQYF.

The chain is built from TRBV5-1 and TRBJ2-6, with 8 bases identical to TRBD2. V shed 0 bases and J 4 bases; nucleotides not matched to a gene: 15. The germline V gene encodes CDR1 SGHRS and CDR2 YFSETQ. The CDR3 length is 20 residues. This CDR3 reads CASSLDGMAGGALGANVLTF. CDR3 in DNA: TGCGCCAGCAGCTTGGATGGAATGGCCGGGGGGGCGCTAGGGGCCAACGTCCTGACTTTC.

The V and J genes are TRBV6-1 and TRBJ2-1, with 8 bases that match TRBD2. Germline-derived CDR1 and CDR2 are MNHNS and SASEGT. CDR3 length: 15 residues. J lost 4 bases, V lost 6 bases, and 8 bases had no gene match. Here the CDR3 reads CASRASGSGYNEQFF. The DNA of the CDR3 is TGTGCCAGCAGAGCAAGCGGGAGCGGATACAATGAGCAGTTCTTC.

V is TRBV6-5 and J is TRBJ2-7; D not resolved. The CDR3 covers 15 residues. Trimming removed 2 bases from V and 5 bases from J, with 16 bases in between. CDR1 and CDR2 from the germline V gene are MNHEY and SVGAGI. CDR3 coding DNA: TGTGCCAGCAGTTACCGTGGGCAGCTCTCACACGAGCAGTACTTC. It yields the protein CASSYRGQLSHEQYF.

The CDR3 loop reads CASSQVGQGSGYTF. CDR3 bases: TGTGCCAGCAGCCAAGTGGGACAGGGGAGTGGCTACACCTTC. V usage is TRBV14 and J usage is TRBJ1-2, with 10 bases identical to TRBD1. CDR1 is SGHDN and CDR2 is FVKESK in the germline V gene. The CDR3 covers 14 residues. Trimming at V came to 1 base and at J to 7 bases, leaving 3 bases not matched to a gene.

The V gene is TRBV7-8, the J gene TRBJ2-5; 8 positions match TRBD1. The germline V gene has CDR1 SGHVS and CDR2 FQNEAQ. V trimming: 2 bases; J trimming: 5 bases; junction bases outside the gene matches: 7. The CDR3 has 15 amino acids. In DNA, the CDR3 is TGTGCCAGCAGCTTAACGACAGGGGCCAGGGAGACCCAGTACTTC. This gives the protein CASSLTTGARETQYF.